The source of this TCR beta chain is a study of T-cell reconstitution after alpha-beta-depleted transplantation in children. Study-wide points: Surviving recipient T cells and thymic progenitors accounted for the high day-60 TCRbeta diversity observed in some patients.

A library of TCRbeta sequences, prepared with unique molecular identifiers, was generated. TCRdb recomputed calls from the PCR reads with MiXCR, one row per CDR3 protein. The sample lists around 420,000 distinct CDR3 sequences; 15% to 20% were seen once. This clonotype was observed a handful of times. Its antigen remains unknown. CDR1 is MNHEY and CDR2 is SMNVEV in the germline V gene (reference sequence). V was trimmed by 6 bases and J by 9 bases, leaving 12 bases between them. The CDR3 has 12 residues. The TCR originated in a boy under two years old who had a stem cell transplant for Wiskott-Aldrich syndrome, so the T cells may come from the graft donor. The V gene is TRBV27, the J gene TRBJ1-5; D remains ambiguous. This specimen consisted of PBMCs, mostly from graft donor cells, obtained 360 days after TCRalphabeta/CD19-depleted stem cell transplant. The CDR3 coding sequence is TGTGCCAGCAGGACTGGGTCGAGGCCCCAGCATTTT. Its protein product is CASRTGSRPQHF.